The text below deals with one T cell receptor beta chain. The sample comes from a study of cytomegalovirus exposure and HLA in healthy donors. CDR1 is MNHEY, CDR2 SVGAGI, per germline. The CDR3 loop spans 14 amino acids. Trimming took 3 bases from V and 8 from J, leaving 16 bases between them. The primer mix had 60 Vbeta and 13 Jbeta primers. The data were produced by immunoSEQ multiplex PCR, yet TCRdb's version contains in-frame clones alone and is incomplete. The sample contains 130,000 or so clones, roughly four fifths of which appear only once. The source material was PBMCs. This sequence originates from a man aged 25 to 40 in good health and CMV-seronegative. The rearrangement joins TRBV6-5 to TRBJ1-2; D is perhaps TRBD1 (6 bases). For the CDR3, the DNA is TGTGCCAGCAGTTATGAGGGGGGGGAGCGAGGCTACACCTTC. Protein: CASSYEGGERGYTF.